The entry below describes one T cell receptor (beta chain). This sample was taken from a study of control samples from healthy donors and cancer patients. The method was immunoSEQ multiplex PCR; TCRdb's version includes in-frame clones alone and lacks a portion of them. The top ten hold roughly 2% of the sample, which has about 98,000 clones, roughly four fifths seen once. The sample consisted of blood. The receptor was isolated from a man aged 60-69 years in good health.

The CDR3 coding sequence is TGCGCCAGCGAAGACCCCGGGAGGGAAGATACGCAGTATTTT. It encodes CASEDPGREDTQYF. The rearrangement links TRBV10-2 to TRBJ2-3, with TRBD2 matching 8 bases. There are 14 residues in the CDR3. The trim removed 8 bases at V and 5 bases at J, leaving 9 bases unmatched. In germline, CDR1 is WSHSY, CDR2 SAAADI.